This T cell receptor beta chain was captured by sequencing in a study of cytomegalovirus exposure and HLA in healthy donors (dated by TCRdb to about 2017). Regarding the complete study: An earlier analysis of 550 to 700 of the donors reported roughly 300 Gb of sequence data and 117 million unique TCR beta sequences from roughly 180 million T cells. About 280 gigabases of sequencing data and roughly 90 million unique TCR sequences were included in an early release covering about 620 HLA-typed donors. Among the roughly 400 genotyped donors, approximately 82% belonged to the genetic ancestry cluster associated with self-reported Caucasian donors. The study aimed to test whether signatures of past pathogen exposure could be identified by cataloging public T cell receptors. The study used immunosequencing to profile the T cell repertoires of 670 or so subjects and linked those repertoires to cytomegalovirus serostatus. In addition to the first cohort of around 670 subjects, a separate validation cohort of 100 to 150 different subjects was used. High-throughput TCR immunosequencing, statistical association of individual TCRs with disease status, and machine learning were combined to predict cytomegalovirus infection status. In a later analysis, previously published TCR beta repertoires from roughly 710 donors were re-analyzed and high-resolution HLA genotyping was added so that TCR occurrence patterns could be studied. The later analysis used no new phenotypic data to find candidate immune exposures, relying instead on TCR beta sequences and their occurrence across donors. To decide whether each TCR beta V gene segment behaved as functional or pseudogenic, an earlier analysis of 587 of the donors relied on high-throughput TCR beta sequencing. Donor age, sex, ethnicity and CMV serostatus were compiled together with the repertoire data. In a later genetic analysis, genome-wide SNP genotypes for about 60% of the 666 donors were used, and that subset was treated as a discovery cohort. Every repertoire in the discovery cohort had been generated on one and the same sequencing platform. HLA typing included class I and class II loci at four-digit resolution. Typing coverage differed by locus: A, B, C, DRB1 and DQB1 were typed in roughly 620-630 donors, DQA1 in approximately 520, DPA1 in nearly 610, and DPB1 in just under 490. Because of strong linkage in the cohort, four to six DR-DQ haplotypes were treated as single units for association and clustering. Among some 400 genotyped donors of the cohort, an average of around 240,000 unique TCR beta nucleotide sequences were sequenced per donor, roughly 18% of them non-productive.

The cohort comprised 710 or so healthy bone marrow donors. All cohort members were sampled while nominally healthy, although unrecorded immune exposures were likely present. The donor was CMV seronegative and belonged to the group of around 400 seronegative cohort members. Each donor provided a peripheral blood sample, and peripheral blood mononuclear cells were used for TCR beta sequencing. Genomic DNA extraction from the blood cell samples was performed with the Qiagen DNeasy Blood Extraction Kit. The investigation overall reported the following: The authors suggested that the approach could potentially be generalized to other disease states and immunological phenotypes. A group of highly shared sequence variants was considered likely to be a technical artifact of the sequencing pipeline. Most CMV-associated TCR beta chains appeared to be HLA-restricted in a later analysis, and the HLA associations seemed to be driven largely by CMV exposure. The classifier was reported to diagnose cytomegalovirus status with high specificity and sensitivity in both the original cohort and the validation cohort. In an earlier analysis of about 600 of the donors, most TCR beta V segments appeared in productive rearrangements about 87% or about 30% of the time, broadly matching IMGT annotations. Because some donors lacked HLA typing at each locus, the association tests relied only on the typed subset. This cohort had only TCR beta chains sequenced, and the lack of alpha or paired-chain data limited which features could be detected. In vitro tests confirmed that three of the cytomegalovirus-associated TCR beta chains recognize cytomegalovirus antigens. A later analysis reported that several top co-occurrence clusters appeared linked to parvovirus B19, influenza, CMV and Epstein-Barr virus. Presence/absence analyses assumed roughly uniform sequencing depth across donors, an assumption that may not hold. The study gave a list of about 150 TCR beta chains associated with cytomegalovirus. Correlated functional status among segregating V segments might reflect linkage disequilibrium, but an unknown experimental factor could not be ruled out. A later analysis associated about 18,000 TCR beta sequences with specific HLA alleles at a false discovery rate of 0.05. Most TCR sequences were observed very rarely across donors, whereas some public TCRs were present in many individuals. A later genetic analysis associated a missense DCLRE1C variant with V-gene and J-gene trimming of TCR beta chains, and an independent cohort replicated the association. A later genetic analysis reported fewer N-insertions in productive TCRs among donors in an Asian-associated ancestry cluster than the roughly 670-donor mean. When HLA alleles, especially DR and DQ, strongly co-occurred, TCR associations were difficult to assign to individual alleles. About 17 rarely observed V segments, including chromosome 9 orphons, were excluded from the earlier analysis of almost 600 of the donors because counts were too low. A further reported finding was that TCR beta sequences accurately predicted the HLA-A and HLA-B alleles for most subjects in the first cohort. For the cohort, immune exposure information was limited to CMV serostatus. In a later analysis, the rate of TCR association differed among HLA loci, with DRB1 alleles having the most associated TCRs and HLA-C alleles having the fewest. Some IMGT-functional V segments, including TRBV6-2 and TRBV6-3, could not be told apart with the 87-base-pair reads, so those segments were excluded. In a later analysis, HLA-associated TCR beta chains were found to be more clonally expanded and to have lower generation probabilities than equally common non-associated chains.

The CDR3, from cysteine to phenylalanine, totals 14 residues. The sequence is cut down to CDR3 DNA, 42 bases in frame from base 1. For CDR1 and CDR2, the germline V gene lists KGHSH and LQKENI. For this chain, trimming is 1 base at the V end and 5 bases at the J end, and the number of junction bases without a gene match is 4. Library creation used the immunoSEQ multiplex PCR assay. A mixture of 60 forward primers for TCR Vbeta segments and 13 reverse primers for TCR Jbeta segments was used in the multiplex PCR. The CDR3 region of rearranged TCR beta genes was amplified from genomic DNA by a multiplex PCR assay. The Illumina HiSeq System was used to sequence the amplified TCR beta libraries as 87-base-pair reads. Regarding the original processing steps: A later analysis counted about 80 million unique TCR beta chains across the 666 repertoires, and approximately 11 million of these chains were shared by at least two donors. A nearest-neighbor algorithm error-corrected the raw reads and collapsed the reads into unique sequences, merging closely related sequences to remove PCR and sequencing errors. To assign V, D and J gene segments, CDR3 sequences were aligned to IMGT reference sequences. For a sequence to be retained, a match of at least six nucleotides to both a V gene segment and a J gene segment was required. A rearrangement was called productive if the CDR3 had no stop codons and remained in frame with V and J, and every other rearrangement was called non-productive. Following IMGT convention, CDR3 was defined as the stretch from the second conserved V-encoded cysteine to the conserved J-encoded phenylalanine. In an earlier analysis of around 600 of the donors, sequences lacking an unambiguous match to a single V gene segment were excluded. In an earlier analysis of 587 of the donors, a V segment was called functional when productive rearrangements were above 56.7%, and segregating when the standard deviation between donors exceeded 5%. A statistical classification framework was built to diagnose cytomegalovirus status from the catalog of TCR beta chain sequences. V and J gene assignment, in a later analysis, came from comparing TCR nucleotide sequences with IMGT/GENE-DB human TR gene sequences. In a later analysis, CDR3 sequences and most-parsimonious VDJ recombination scenarios were assigned using the TCRdist pipeline. In a later analysis, every TCR beta chain was defined by the combination of its CDR3 amino acid sequence and its V-gene family, and reads without a unique V-gene family were dropped. To address suspected cross-contamination and a sequencing artifact, a later analysis removed several hundred highly shared, low-generation-probability nucleotide sequences. In a later analysis, a clonal expansion index was calculated for each public chain from normalized within-repertoire ranks of inferred template counts. A later analysis computed generation probabilities with a VDJ recombination model fitted to out-of-frame rearrangements, and checked the results against IGoR. A later analysis scored TCR-TCR, TCR-HLA and TCR-CMV co-occurrence with hypergeometric tests, applying a repertoire-size bias correction to TCR pairs. A later analysis estimated false discovery rates by permuting HLA or CMV assignments 20 times. In a later analysis, co-occurring TCRs were grouped using DBSCAN, and TCRdist sequence similarity was added for clustering within HLA-allele-positive subsets. For co-occurrence clustering, repertoires with fewer than 30,000 or more than 120,000 public chains were excluded, along with roughly 5 repertoires with anomalous nucleotide sharing. TCRdb stores this immuneACCESS table with in-frame sequences only. Part of the clones is absent; in the studies checked, under half of the shortfall reflects unresolved V genes, and no reason is known for the rest. That table furnishes V, J and clone size, whereas the DNA furnished D and trimming. This sample comprises over 150,000 clones, 70% to 80% of them detected only once. About 2.7% of the sample lies in the top ten.

Comments on this clone: Its antigen is still unknown. No base quality values were provided; no much bigger clone lies one nucleotide off.

The receptor comes from a woman aged 25-40 years in good health and CMV-seronegative. The V and J genes are TRBV18 and TRBJ2-5; TRBD2 lines up with 7 middle nucleotides. The specimen was PBMCs. The nucleotide sequence is given as TGTGCCAGCTCACCACAGCGGGGTTGGGAGACCCAGTACTTC. It is translated as CASSPQRGWETQYF.